Presented here are 26 T cell receptor beta chains from one specimen sequenced in a study of blood T cell repertoires in COVID-19. Here immunoSEQ multiplex PCR was the method, and the copy in TCRdb shows in-frame clones only, minus some. The sample holds 250,000 to 400,000 clones, around nine tenths seen once. Sequenced material: PBMCs or T cells enriched from blood (not recorded which). Receptors originate from a man in his 60s who had recovered from COVID-19.

This rearrangement joins TRBV28 to TRBJ1-1; 7 bases agree with TRBD1. After removal of 5 bases from V and 1 base from J, the junction contained 7 bases not matched to a gene. This CDR3 spans 15 amino acids. Germline lookup yields CDR1 MDHEN and CDR2 SYDVKM. CDR3 in amino acids: CASSGSGTANTEAFF. In DNA form, the CDR3 reads TGTGCCAGCAGTGGTTCCGGGACAGCGAACACTGAAGCTTTCTTT.

The chain carries TRBV2 and TRBJ2-7; a possible D gene is TRBD1 (5 bases). V lost 4 bases and J 0 bases, leaving 10 bases between the germline ends. This CDR3 comprises 14 residues. Per germline, CDR1 SNHLY and CDR2 FYNNEI. This CDR3 reads CASSGWGSSYEQYF. The CDR3 coding sequence is TGTGCCAGCAGTGGTTGGGGCAGCTCCTACGAGCAGTACTTC.

This chain connects TRBV9 to TRBJ2-1, with D maybe TRBD2 (6 bases). The germline CDR1 and CDR2 sequences are SGDLS and YYNGEE. The CDR3 sequence is 17 residues long. The V and J ends lost 0 bases and 0 bases respectively, with 13 bases between them. The DNA for the CDR3 is TGTGCCAGCAGCGTAGGTAGGGACTTCGACTCCTACAATGAGCAGTTCTTC. It encodes CASSVGRDFDSYNEQFF.

The rearrangement links TRBV6-5 to TRBJ2-7; the D gene is possibly TRBD1 (6 bases). Trimming removed 2 bases at V and 9 bases at J, with 11 bases between. From germline, CDR1 is MNHEY and CDR2 SVGAGI. The CDR3 is made up of 12 amino acids. DNA for the CDR3: TGTGCCAGCAGTTACACAGGGAATTGGCAGTACTTC. Its protein is CASSYTGNWQYF.

This rearrangement joins TRBV11-2 to TRBJ2-3; 11 bases agree with TRBD2. V lost 1 base to trimming and J lost 9 bases; unmatched junction nucleotides: 6. This CDR3 has 15 amino acids. Germline CDR1 is SGHAT and CDR2 is FQNNGV. The CDR3 bases are TGTGCCAGCAGCTTAGTAACTAGCGGGAGTGGAACGCAGTATTTT. This sequence encodes CASSLVTSGSGTQYF.

This chain joins TRBV29-1 and TRBJ1-2; no clear D. The CDR3 totals 12 residues. V dropped 2 bases and J dropped 2 bases, with 6 bases sitting between them. Germline loops: CDR1 SQVTM, CDR2 ANQGSEA. In DNA form, the CDR3 reads TGCAGCGTTGAATCTAAAAACTATGGCTACACCTTC. Amino acid sequence: CSVESKNYGYTF.

The rearrangement links TRBV27 to TRBJ1-1, with D possibly matching TRBD1 (5 bases). Trimming took 3 bases from V and 3 from J, leaving 23 bases between them. CDR3 length: 18 residues. Germline V gives CDR1 MNHEY, CDR2 SMNVEV (reference sequence). In DNA, the CDR3 is TGTGCCAGCAGTTTGAGGACGTCACTAGCCGGGGGGGACACTGAAGCTTTCTTT. It translates to CASSLRTSLAGGDTEAFF.

CDR3 protein: CASSRGQPINYEQYF. CDR3 coding DNA: TGTGCCAGCAGCCGCGGACAGCCGATAAACTACGAGCAGTACTTC. The chain recombines TRBV7-9 with TRBJ2-7, with D perhaps TRBD1 (6 bases). The germline V gene has CDR1 SEHNR and CDR2 FQNEAQ (reference sequence). V was clipped by 5 bases and J by 3 bases, with 17 bases between them. The CDR3 sequence is 15 residues long.

This clone has a handful of counts. As DNA, the CDR3 is TGCAGTGCTGAGGTCTTCTATGGCTACACCTTC. Protein sequence: CSAEVFYGYTF. This sequence joins TRBV20-1 and TRBJ1-2; D remains ambiguous. Germline V lookup: CDR1 DFQATT, CDR2 SNEGSKA (reference sequence). CDR3 length: 11 residues. V lost 5 bases to trimming and J lost 4 bases, with 8 bases between them.

This clone was detected only once. The chain is built from TRBV30 and TRBJ1-3; D is ambiguous. V was pared by 2 bases and J by 1 base, with 9 bases between. Germline values: CDR1 GTSNPN, CDR2 SVGIG (reference sequence). The CDR3 sequence is 14 residues long. CDR3 sequence (DNA): TGTGCCTGGAGTTCGGGGAATTCTGGAAACACCATATATTTT. Its protein is CAWSSGNSGNTIYF.

The J gene is TRBJ1-1, the V gene TRBV5-5, with 9 bases aligning to TRBD1. CDR1 SGHKS and CDR2 YYEKEE come from the germline V gene (reference sequence). After removal of 4 bases from V and 10 bases from J, the junction contained 8 bases not matched to a gene. This CDR3 has 13 residues. The chain's CDR3 is CASSPWTGDVAFF. The CDR3, as DNA: TGTGCCAGCAGCCCATGGACAGGGGACGTAGCTTTCTTT.

The CDR3 loop is CASSVQGANTGELFF. DNA of the CDR3: TGCGCCAGCAGCGTACAGGGGGCGAACACCGGGGAGCTGTTTTTT. The chain is built from TRBV5-1 and TRBJ2-2; TRBD1 agrees at 8 bases. J was trimmed by 0 bases and V by 4 bases; bases with no gene match: 2. Per the germline V gene, CDR1 is SGHRS and CDR2 is YFSETQ. This CDR3 contains 15 residues.

This chain connects TRBV29-1 to TRBJ2-1; 12 bases match TRBD2. With V trimmed by 6 bases and J by 1 base, 4 bases remained unmatched. The V gene's germline CDR1 is SQVTM and CDR2 ANQGSEA. This CDR3 has 15 amino acids. The CDR3: CSVDGTSGSYNEQFF. CDR3 nucleotide sequence: TGCAGCGTCGACGGGACTAGCGGGTCCTACAATGAGCAGTTCTTC.

The rearrangement links TRBV11-2 to TRBJ2-1; TRBD2 matches at 8 bases. The germline V gene has CDR1 SGHAT and CDR2 FQNNGV. This CDR3 comprises 16 residues. J was trimmed by 6 bases and V by 0 bases; bases with no gene match: 7. In DNA form, the CDR3 reads TGTGCCAGCAGCTTAGACCCTCGGGAGGGCGGCAATGAGCAGTTCTTC. It specifies CASSLDPREGGNEQFF.

The chain is built from TRBV20-1 and TRBJ2-1; possible D gene TRBD2, 5 bases. Trimming cost V 3 bases and J 2 bases, with 17 bases left between them. CDR1 DFQATT and CDR2 SNEGSKA come from the germline V gene (reference sequence). This CDR3 region has 16 residues. CDR3 coding DNA: TGCAGTGCTAGTTCGGTCGGGCGGGCTGCCTACAATGAGCAGTTCTTC. This gives the protein CSASSVGRAAYNEQFF.

The V and J genes are TRBV11-2 and TRBJ2-7, with a tentative D call TRBD2 (6 bases). The CDR3 totals 16 residues. The V gene's germline CDR1 is SGHAT and CDR2 FQNNGV. V dropped 1 base and J dropped 0 bases, with 13 bases sitting between them. The CDR3 region has the DNA TGTGCCAGCAGCTTAGGGGAGGAGCGACTCTCCTACGAGCAGTACTTC. Translating it yields CASSLGEERLSYEQYF.

The V call is TRBV20-1, the J call TRBJ2-3; the match to TRBD1 covers 9 bases. This CDR3 has 13 amino acids. V was pared by 3 bases and J by 11 bases, with 9 bases of the junction left unmatched. CDR1 and CDR2 (germline): DFQATT, SNEGSKA (reference sequence). The CDR3 DNA follows: TGCAGTGCTAGTAGGTCGGGACAGGGCAAGCAGTATTTT. Residues: CSASRSGQGKQYF.

The chain is built from TRBV15 and TRBJ2-7, with TRBD1 matching 9 bases. V was clipped by 0 bases and J by 0 bases; unmatched bases: 3. The CDR3 contains 16 residues. From germline, CDR1 is LNHNV and CDR2 YYDKDF (reference sequence). Here the CDR3 DNA reads TGTGCCACCAGCAGAGACCTGACAGGGGGCTCCTACGAGCAGTACTTC. It translates to CATSRDLTGGSYEQYF.

V gene TRBV7-3 combines with J gene TRBJ1-6; 7 bases align to TRBD1. The V gene end was trimmed by 2 bases and the J gene end by 7 bases; junction bases not matched to a gene: 2. The CDR3 runs 14 residues. Germline-derived CDR1 and CDR2 are SGHTA and FQGTGA. CDR3 sequence: CASSLGTANSPLHF. In DNA form, the CDR3 reads TGTGCCAGCAGCTTAGGGACAGCCAATTCACCCCTCCACTTT.

The rearrangement links TRBV10-3 to TRBJ2-1, with 8 bases fitting TRBD2. J was trimmed by 0 bases and V by 0 bases; bases with no gene match: 10. The CDR3 length is 19 residues. CDR1 and CDR2 from the germline V gene are ENHRY and SYGVKD. The CDR3 reads CAISESTGGGFSSYNEQFF. CDR3 coding DNA: TGTGCCATCAGTGAGTCCACGGGAGGGGGATTTAGCTCCTACAATGAGCAGTTCTTC.

This clone was found once. The V call is TRBV18, the J call TRBJ2-7, with 8 positions matching TRBD2. This CDR3 contains 15 residues. Trimming removed 2 bases from V and 5 bases from J; junction bases left unmatched: 8. Germline V gives CDR1 KGHSH, CDR2 LQKENI. The CDR3 coding sequence is TGTGCCAGCTCACCAGGACTAAGCGGGAGTAACGAGCAGTACTTC. Translating it yields CASSPGLSGSNEQYF. The whole variable domain, remainder taken from reference TRBV18 and TRBJ2-7, is NAGVMQNPRHLVRRRGQEARLRCSPMKGHSHVYWYRQLPEEGLKFMVYLQKENIIDESGMPKERFSAEFPKEGPSILRIQQVVRGDSAAYFCASSPGLSGSNEQYFGPGTRLTVT.

The V and J genes are TRBV5-1 and TRBJ1-1; 7 bases map to TRBD1. J was trimmed by 4 bases and V by 5 bases; bases with no gene match: 8. Per germline, CDR1 SGHRS and CDR2 YFSETQ. The CDR3 consists of 14 residues. CDR3 bases: TGCGCCAGCAGGGGGACAGTTTCTAGCACTGAAGCTTTCTTT. Translation: CASRGTVSSTEAFF. The whole variable domain, remainder taken from reference TRBV5-1 and TRBJ1-1, is KAGVTQTPRYLIKTRGQQVTLSCSPISGHRSVSWYQQTPGQGLQFLFEYFSETQRNKGNFPGRFSGRQFSNSRSEMNVSTLELGDSALYLCASRGTVSSTEAFFGQGTRLTVV.

V and J are TRBV5-5 and TRBJ2-3; perhaps TRBD1 as D (6 bases). Trimming left V 5 bases short and J 4 bases short, with 20 bases between. The CDR3 extends over 16 amino acids. Germline CDR1 is SGHKS and CDR2 is YYEKEE (reference sequence). CDR3 region: CASRPGQPRSADTQYF. The CDR3 nucleotides read TGTGCCAGCAGGCCCGGACAGCCCCGATCCGCAGATACGCAGTATTTT.

The chain links TRBV9 to TRBJ2-7; 12 nucleotides line up with TRBD2. CDR3 length: 15 residues. CDR1 and CDR2 (germline): SGDLS, YYNGEE. The junction had 6 bases not matched to a gene; V was cut back by 5 bases and J by 3 bases. CDR3 loop: CASSQGLAGHYEQYF. The CDR3, as DNA: TGTGCCAGCAGTCAGGGACTAGCGGGCCACTACGAGCAGTACTTC.

CDR3 DNA: TGTGCCAGCAGTATACCCGCGGGAGCCCCCGAGCAGTACTTC. Protein sequence: CASSIPAGAPEQYF. This chain joins TRBV28 and TRBJ2-7, with 7 bases fitting TRBD2. This CDR3 comprises 14 residues. The V and J ends lost 5 bases and 6 bases, in that order; junction bases with no gene match: 10. Germline V gene lookup returns CDR1 MDHEN and CDR2 SYDVKM.

The J gene is TRBJ1-2, the V gene TRBV6-2 or TRBV6-3; D is unclear. V was cut by 6 bases and J by 4 bases, with 12 bases left in between. The CDR3 is 13 residues long. The germline V gene encodes CDR1 MNHEY and CDR2 SVGEGT. The CDR3 DNA is TGTGCCAGCAGCCACCAGGTAACCTATGGCTACACCTTC. It is translated as CASSHQVTYGYTF.